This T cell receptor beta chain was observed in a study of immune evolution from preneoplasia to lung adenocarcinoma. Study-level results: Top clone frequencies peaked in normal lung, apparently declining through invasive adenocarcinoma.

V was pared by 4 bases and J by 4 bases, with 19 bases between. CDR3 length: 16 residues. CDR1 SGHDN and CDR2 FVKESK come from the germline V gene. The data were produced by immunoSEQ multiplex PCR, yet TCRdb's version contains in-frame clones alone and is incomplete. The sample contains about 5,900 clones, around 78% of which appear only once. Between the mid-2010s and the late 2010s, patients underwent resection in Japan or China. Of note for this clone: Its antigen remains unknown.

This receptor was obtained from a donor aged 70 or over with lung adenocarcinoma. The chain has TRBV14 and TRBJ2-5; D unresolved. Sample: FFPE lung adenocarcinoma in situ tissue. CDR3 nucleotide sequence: TGTGCCAGCAGCCTCGCCTATGGATATGGGCGAGAGACCCAGTACTTC. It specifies CASSLAYGYGRETQYF.